This TCR beta chain stems from a study of blood T cell repertoires in COVID-19. Across the whole study: Material from acute and convalescent COVID-19 was sourced from the United States, Italy and Spain. Sample material is recorded as cDNA or gDNA derived from T cells, B-cell-depleted T cells, or PBMCs.

The V gene lost 3 bases and the J gene lost 9 bases, with 12 bases spanning the gap. The germline CDR1 and CDR2 sequences are MNHEY and SMNVEV (reference sequence). This CDR3 is built from 13 residues. Source study methods: Reference gene primer amplification gave estimated nucleated cell counts. Clones were sequenced by immunoSEQ multiplex PCR, and TCRdb holds only the in-frame ones, with some missing. D and trimming come from the DNA, and the V and J calls and clone size come from that table. The table includes approximately 210,000 clones, about 91% detected once. The gene calls are TRBV27 and TRBJ1-5; tentative D call: TRBD1 (5 bases). The sequence derives from a woman aged 40 to 50 with acute or convalescent COVID-19. Material: peripheral blood. The CDR3 region is CASSLGLKWPQHF. The CDR3 coding sequence is TGTGCCAGCAGTTTGGGACTTAAGTGGCCCCAGCATTTT.